This TCR beta chain derives from a study of cytomegalovirus exposure and HLA in healthy donors. Among the donors, all were healthy bone marrow donors. Regarding this clone: What it binds is not known.

Whole-study results and caveats: TCR beta chains numbering some 160 were designated cytomegalovirus-associated. Immune exposure information comprised only CMV serostatus. Earlier findings revealed that most TCR beta V segments proved productive either about 87% or about 30% of the time.

The CDR3 covers 13 residues. V was pared by 5 bases and J by 7 bases, with 12 bases between. Per germline, CDR1 SGHAT and CDR2 FQDESV (reference sequence). Researchers ran the PCR with 60 Vbeta and 13 Jbeta primers. Only in-frame clones appear in the TCRdb table, and some are missing; sequencing was by immunoSEQ multiplex PCR. The sample includes over 95,000 clones, 70% to 85% seen only once; the top ten take approximately 10%. The receptor was derived from a man between 35 and 55 years old in good health and CMV-seropositive. The sample comprised PBMCs. The J gene is TRBJ1-3, the V gene TRBV11-1; no reliable D call. CDR3 region: CASSPDAGNTIYF. As DNA, the CDR3 is TGTGCCAGCAGCCCAGACGCGGGCAACACCATATATTTT.